These 24 T cell receptor beta chains were all obtained from the same sample, sequenced in a study of spatial heterogeneity in lung cancer (dated by TCRdb to the late 2010s). The time point tag for this specimen amounts to: sample taken at primary tumor resection. TCR sequencing used whole RNA extracted from tumor and nontumor lung tissue, or from cryopreserved PBMC samples, without cell sorting. Receptors were amplified or captured by 5' RACE. The sequencer was a NextSeq 500. The public reads were run again by TCRdb, first through fastp at Q25 and then through MiXCR, and only productive beta chains were kept. Under each unique CDR3 protein, matching rows form one entry showing the most common genes and DNA. For this sample the table gives about 3,000 distinct CDR3 sequences, of which 10% to 15% were detected only once. The ten largest clones add up to roughly a third of the sample. The sequencing used normal lung tissue next to the tumor, collected at surgery. The receptors come from a male donor with early-stage non-small cell lung cancer.

This clonotype ranks as medium-sized. The chain carries TRBV7-9 and TRBJ1-4; a weak D match, TRBD1 (6 bases). Trimming stripped 6 bases from V and 7 bases from J, with 15 bases between. The V gene's germline CDR1 is SEHNR and CDR2 FQNEAQ (reference sequence). The CDR3 consists of 14 residues. The CDR3 loop is CASRGSGESEKLFF. In DNA form, the CDR3 reads TGTGCCAGCAGAGGGTCAGGGGAAAGTGAAAAACTGTTTTTT.

This clonotype has at least ten counts. The chain has TRBV7-3 and TRBJ2-1, with D possibly matching TRBD2 (5 bases). CDR1 and CDR2 (germline): SGHTA, FQGTGA. The CDR3 contains 14 residues. V lost 4 bases, J lost 6 bases, and 13 bases lay in between. This CDR3 reads CASSSDGGPNEQFF. CDR3 DNA sequence: TGTGCCAGCAGCTCGGACGGAGGCCCCAATGAGCAGTTCTTC.

Many counts were recorded for this clonotype. The chain links TRBV20-1 to TRBJ1-2; D is unclear. The ends were cut back, 6 bases at V and 3 bases at J, with 20 bases in the middle. Germline V gene data show CDR1 as DFQATT and CDR2 as SNEGSKA (reference sequence). The CDR3 is made up of 15 amino acids. The chain's CDR3 is CSALTPHGRYYGYTF. CDR3 bases: TGCAGTGCCCTTACCCCACACGGACGTTACTATGGCTACACCTTC.

J is TRBJ1-5 and V is TRBV6-5; perhaps TRBD1 as D (6 bases). Trimming cost V 4 bases and J 1 base, with 8 bases left between them. The CDR3 runs 14 residues. Per germline, CDR1 MNHEY and CDR2 SVGAGI. CDR3 residues: CASSFDRSNQPQHF. The CDR3 DNA is TGTGCCAGCAGTTTTGACAGGAGCAATCAGCCCCAGCATTTT.

The sample holds one count of this clonotype. V gene TRBV5-1 combines with J gene TRBJ2-7, with 9 bases aligning to TRBD2. This CDR3 comprises 16 residues. Germline V gives CDR1 SGHRS, CDR2 YFSETQ. Trimming removed 3 bases from V and 5 bases from J; junction bases left unmatched: 12. The CDR3 bases are TGCGCCAGCAGCTCTCTAGCGGGAACCGGTAGCGACGAGCAGTACTTC. Amino acids: CASSSLAGTGSDEQYF.

This sequence joins TRBV12-3 or TRBV12-4 and TRBJ1-1, with D hard to call. The CDR3 length is 11 residues. V shed 6 bases and J shed 11 bases, with 13 bases lying between them. CDR3 in amino acids: CASRIGQRAFF. CDR3 DNA sequence: TGTGCCAGCAGAATCGGTCAAAGGGCTTTCTTT.

This clonotype is categorized as medium-sized. This chain uses TRBV28 with TRBJ2-4; no firm D call. CDR1 and CDR2 (germline): MDHEN, SYDVKM. V dropped 4 bases and J dropped 4 bases, with 11 bases sitting between them. The CDR3 spans 14 residues. DNA for the CDR3: TGTGCCAGCAGTTCCCCGGCGCCTAAAAACATTCAGTACTTC. This gives the protein CASSSPAPKNIQYF. Variable domain in full (rest from reference TRBV28 and TRBJ2-4): DVKVTQSSRYLVKRTGEKVFLECVQDMDHENMFWYRQDPGLGLRLIYFSYDVKMKEKGDIPEGYSVSREKKERFSLILESASTNQTSMYLCASSSPAPKNIQYFGAGTRLSVL.

The count of this clonotype is one. The DNA of the CDR3 is TGTGCCAGTAGCCGCTCCGGGACAGCGAACACCGGGGAGCTGTTTTTT. Protein product: CASSRSGTANTGELFF. The rearrangement joins TRBV19 to TRBJ2-2; 7 bases are shared with TRBD1. The germline V gene encodes CDR1 LNHDA and CDR2 SQIVND (reference sequence). Trimming at V came to 6 bases and at J to 0 bases, leaving 7 bases not matched to a gene. The CDR3 is made up of 16 amino acids. The entire variable domain, with the rest obtained from reference TRBV19 and TRBJ2-2, is as follows: DGGITQSPKYLFRKEGQNVTLSCEQNLNHDAMYWYRQDPGQGLRLIYYSQIVNDFQKGDIAEGYSVSREKKESFPLTVTSAQKNPTAFYLCASSRSGTANTGELFFGEGSRLTVL.

There are many counts of this clonotype. The rearrangement joins TRBV13 to TRBJ2-7; TRBD2 aligns across 8 bases. CDR3 length: 15 amino acids. The junction had 10 bases not matched to a gene; V was cut back by 5 bases and J by 4 bases. Germline V gene sequence: CDR1 PRHDT, CDR2 FYEKMQ (reference sequence). CDR3 region: CASSPAAGGEYEQYF. The DNA for the CDR3 is TGTGCCAGCAGCCCCGCGGCGGGGGGAGAATACGAGCAGTACTTC.

This chain uses TRBV6-1 with TRBJ2-1; possibly TRBD2 for D (6 bases). This CDR3 has 17 amino acids. CDR1 MNHNS and CDR2 SASEGT come from the germline V gene. V lost 6 bases and J lost 5, with 23 bases in between. CDR3 amino acids: CASRHLTGTSWDNEQFF. The CDR3, as DNA: TGTGCCAGCAGGCACCTTACCGGGACTTCCTGGGACAATGAGCAGTTCTTC.

This clonotype is classed as medium-sized. This chain connects TRBV12-3 or TRBV12-4 to TRBJ1-5, with D hard to call. The V and J ends lost 7 bases and 5 bases respectively, with 12 bases between them. This CDR3 contains 13 residues. The CDR3 coding sequence is TGTGCCAGCACCCCCGACGCATATCAGCCCCAGCATTTT. Amino acids: CASTPDAYQPQHF.

This clonotype has a count of ten or more. This chain connects TRBV12-3 or TRBV12-4 to TRBJ2-2; 15 bases line up with TRBD2. CDR3 length: 16 amino acids. The junction had 3 bases not matched to a gene; V was cut back by 5 bases and J by 5 bases. The CDR3 spells CASSLGTSGGTGELFF. In nucleotides, the CDR3 is TGTGCCAGCAGTCTGGGGACTAGCGGGGGGACCGGGGAGCTGTTTTTT.

The chain recombines TRBV27 with TRBJ1-6; D gene ambiguous. With 2 bases removed from V and 9 bases from J, the gap between germline ends came to 14 bases. CDR3 length: 15 residues. Germline CDR1 and CDR2: MNHEY and SMNVEV (reference sequence). CDR3 amino acids: CASSLPPGSGSPLHF. The CDR3 region has the DNA TGTGCCAGCAGTTTACCCCCAGGTTCTGGTTCACCCCTCCACTTT.

At least ten counts were recorded for this clonotype. The rearrangement uses TRBV27 and TRBJ1-5; D is unresolved. Germline-derived CDR1 and CDR2 are MNHEY and SMNVEV (reference sequence). The CDR3 sequence is 14 residues long. V lost 2 bases and J 3 bases, leaving 8 bases between the germline ends. The CDR3 coding sequence is TGTGCCAGCAGTTTACAGGTCCCCAATCAGCCCCAGCATTTT. Translation gives CASSLQVPNQPQHF.

This clonotype is medium-sized by share. The rearrangement uses TRBV7-2 and TRBJ1-2, with 10 bases matching TRBD1. Trimming at V came to 5 bases and at J to 3 bases, leaving 6 bases not matched to a gene. CDR3 length: 15 amino acids. The V gene's germline CDR1 is SGHTA and CDR2 FQGNSA. As DNA, the CDR3 is TGTGCCAGCAGCCCAAAGACAGGGGGCGACTATGGCTACACCTTC. Protein: CASSPKTGGDYGYTF.

This clonotype is medium-sized by share. The chain is built from TRBV20-1 and TRBJ1-2, with 7 bases that match TRBD1. V dropped 6 bases and J dropped 3; count of bases not matched to a gene: 10. The CDR3 is 14 amino acids. Looked up from germline, CDR1 is DFQATT and CDR2 is SNEGSKA (reference sequence). CDR3 DNA sequence: TGCAGTGCCGATCAGACAGGGTTAGACTATGGCTACACCTTC. This codes for CSADQTGLDYGYTF.

Sample share makes this clonotype medium-sized. This chain uses TRBV5-4 with TRBJ2-5; the D is unclear. The CDR3 is 12 amino acids. V lost 4 bases and J 5 bases, leaving 9 bases between the germline ends. Germline-derived CDR1 and CDR2 are SGHNT and YYREEE (reference sequence). The CDR3 nucleotides read TGTGCCAGCAGCACGGGTGGGGAGACCCAGTACTTC. Protein product: CASSTGGETQYF.

At least ten counts were recorded for this clonotype. V usage is TRBV28 and J usage is TRBJ2-1, with 9 bases that match TRBD1. The CDR3 length is 11 residues. Losses at the gene ends were 6 bases for V and 14 bases for J; bases not matched to a gene: 5. Germline CDR1 MDHEN, CDR2 SYDVKM. The CDR3 DNA reads as TGTGCCAGCAGATCAACAGGGGGCGAGTTCTTC. It is translated as CASRSTGGEFF. Together with reference TRBV28 and TRBJ2-1, the CDR3 gives the full variable domain: DVKVTQSSRYLVKRTGEKVFLECVQDMDHENMFWYRQDPGLGLRLIYFSYDVKMKEKGDIPEGYSVSREKKERFSLILESASTNQTSMYLCASRSTGGEFFGPGTRLTVL.

There are many counts of this clonotype. J is TRBJ2-6 and V is TRBV20-1; maybe TRBD2 (5 bases). V was pared by 0 bases and J by 0 bases, with 9 bases between. Germline V gene lookup returns CDR1 DFQATT and CDR2 SNEGSKA (reference sequence). This CDR3 contains 16 residues. Here the CDR3 DNA reads TGCAGTGCTAGAGAAGGAGCGGTCTCTGGGGCCAACGTCCTGACTTTC. Encoded protein: CSAREGAVSGANVLTF.

This clonotype was found a few times. This chain uses TRBV20-1 with TRBJ1-1, with D maybe TRBD1 (5 bases). V was trimmed by 7 bases and J by 8 bases, leaving 11 bases between them. There are 10 residues in the CDR3. Germline CDR1 and CDR2: DFQATT and SNEGSKA (reference sequence). The CDR3 is CSVLTVEAFF. In nucleotides, the CDR3 is TGCAGTGTCCTGACAGTCGAAGCTTTCTTT.

By share, this clonotype counts as medium-sized. The gene calls are TRBV19 and TRBJ2-2; D unclear. Per the germline V gene, CDR1 is LNHDA and CDR2 is SQIVND (reference sequence). The CDR3 is made up of 15 amino acids. Trimming removed 7 bases at V and 1 base at J, with 13 bases between. In DNA, the CDR3 is TGTGCCAGTAAGAAGGCGAACCAGAACACCGGGGAGCTGTTTTTT. Its translation is CASKKANQNTGELFF.

This clonotype counts as medium-sized. This chain links TRBV30 with TRBJ2-1, with no clear D. V was shortened by 0 bases and J by 6 bases, with 15 bases between the two germline ends. The CDR3 consists of 15 residues. CDR1 GTSNPN and CDR2 SVGIG come from the germline V gene (reference sequence). CDR3 in DNA: TGTGCCTGGAGTGTAGGATCAGGTATCGGCAATGAGCAGTTCTTC. Translation gives CAWSVGSGIGNEQFF.

This clonotype was detected ten times or more. This sequence joins TRBV2 and TRBJ1-1; D is uncertain. The germline V and J ends were trimmed by 7 bases and 3 bases, with 33 bases remaining between them. From germline, CDR1 is SNHLY and CDR2 FYNNEI. This CDR3 has 20 residues. In DNA, the CDR3 is TGTGCCAGCATGCGGGAGACAAAAATTTCATCCGGGGTAGCGGACACTGAAGCTTTCTTT. It encodes CASMRETKISSGVADTEAFF.

There are many counts of this clonotype. The chain has TRBV7-8 and TRBJ1-6; D might be TRBD1 (6 bases). Trimming cost V 1 base and J 10 bases, with 23 bases left between them. Germline CDR1 and CDR2: SGHVS and FQNEAQ. The CDR3 extends over 18 amino acids. CDR3 protein: CASSLEVGGGLQRSPLHF. The CDR3 nucleotides are TGTGCCAGCAGCTTAGAGGTTGGAGGGGGTCTTCAACGGTCACCCCTCCACTTT.